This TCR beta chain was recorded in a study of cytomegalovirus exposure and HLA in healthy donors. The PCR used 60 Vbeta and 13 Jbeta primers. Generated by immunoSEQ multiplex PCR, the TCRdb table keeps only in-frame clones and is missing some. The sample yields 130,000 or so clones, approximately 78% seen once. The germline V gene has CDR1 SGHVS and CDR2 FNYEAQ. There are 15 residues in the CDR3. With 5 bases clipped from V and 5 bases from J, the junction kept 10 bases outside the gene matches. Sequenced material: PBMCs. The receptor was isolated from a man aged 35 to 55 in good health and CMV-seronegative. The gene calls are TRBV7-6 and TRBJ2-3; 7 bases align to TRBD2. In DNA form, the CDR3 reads TGTGCCAGCAGCCCACTGGGGGGGGTGGTAGATACGCAGTATTTT. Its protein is CASSPLGGVVDTQYF. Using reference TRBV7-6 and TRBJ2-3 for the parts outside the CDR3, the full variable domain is GAGVSQSPRYKVTKRGQDVALRCDPISGHVSLYWYRQALGQGPEFLTYFNYEAQQDKSGLPNDRFSAERPEGSISTLTIQRTEQRDSAMYRCASSPLGGVVDTQYFGPGTRLTVL.